These 3 T cell receptor beta chains came from one sample sequenced in a study of cytomegalovirus exposure and HLA in healthy donors. The study ran its PCR with 60 Vbeta and 13 Jbeta primers. Only in-frame clones appear in the TCRdb table, and some are missing; sequencing was by immunoSEQ multiplex PCR. The listing records 50,000 or so clones. Sequencing input: PBMCs. All receptors derive from a woman aged 40 to 50 in good health and CMV-seronegative.

The J gene is TRBJ1-5, the V gene TRBV7-6; 10 bases line up with TRBD1. CDR3 length equals 15 residues. Trimming at V came to 2 bases and at J to 6 bases, leaving 4 bases not matched to a gene. Germline CDR1 SGHVS, CDR2 FNYEAQ. The CDR3 nucleotides are TGTGCCAGCAGCTTAAATGGACAGGGGGGTCAGCCCCAGCATTTT. Its translation is CASSLNGQGGQPQHF.

The rearrangement links TRBV7-8 to TRBJ2-7, with 15 positions matching TRBD2. Germline CDR1 SGHVS, CDR2 FQNEAQ. The CDR3 consists of 19 residues. The V gene end was trimmed by 4 bases and the J gene end by 0 bases; junction bases not matched to a gene: 10. This chain's CDR3 is CASSSRSGTSGRFSYEQYF. Here the CDR3 DNA reads TGTGCCAGCAGCTCCCGTTCCGGGACTAGCGGGAGGTTCTCCTACGAGCAGTACTTC.

The genes are TRBV19 and TRBJ2-2; 14 bases are a match to TRBD2. This CDR3 is built from 16 residues. Germline V gene lookup returns CDR1 LNHDA and CDR2 SQIVND (reference sequence). The J segment lost 6 bases and the V segment lost 5 bases, leaving 5 bases of the junction unmatched. The CDR3 reads CASSAGTSGSPGELFF. CDR3 in DNA: TGTGCCAGTAGTGCCGGGACTAGCGGGAGTCCCGGGGAGCTGTTTTTT.